Here is one T cell receptor (beta chain) with its context. Trimming removed 0 bases from V and 1 base from J; junction bases left unmatched: 2. The germline gives CDR1 SGHRS, CDR2 YFSETQ. The CDR3 loop spans 16 amino acids. The source of the sample is a study of identical twins. MiXCR was run by TCRdb on the 5' RACE reads, yielding one entry per CDR3 protein. The table shows some 330,000 distinct CDR3 sequences, with 7% to 9.5% occurring only once. Sequenced: naive T cells sorted from blood. The sequence was collected from a woman in her fifties or sixties in good health. The genes are TRBV5-1 and TRBJ2-5; 11 bases map to TRBD2. CDR3 DNA sequence: TGCGCCAGCAGCTTGGGACTAGCGGGGCGCCAAGAGACCCAGTACTTC. Translation gives CASSLGLAGRQETQYF.